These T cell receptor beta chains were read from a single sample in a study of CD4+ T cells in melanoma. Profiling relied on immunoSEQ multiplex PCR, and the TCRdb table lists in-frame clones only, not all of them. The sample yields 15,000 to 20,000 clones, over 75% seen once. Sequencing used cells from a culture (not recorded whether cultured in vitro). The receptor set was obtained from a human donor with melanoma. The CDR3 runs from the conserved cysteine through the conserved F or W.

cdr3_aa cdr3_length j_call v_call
CASSLRGRDTGELFF 15 TRBJ2-2 TRBV7-6
CASSGTGTSYEQYF 14 TRBJ2-7 TRBV6-5
CASSFLDTSYGYTF 14 TRBJ1-2 TRBV6-6
CASSHSFGLREDTQYF 16 TRBJ2-3 TRBV4-1
CASSISGTGNYGYTF 15 TRBJ1-2 TRBV19
CASSLLSTTGELFF 14 TRBJ2-2 TRBV7-6
CASSAPGELFF 11 TRBJ2-2 TRBV9
CASSQDSGGSTGELFF 16 TRBJ2-2 TRBV4-2
CASSRQGDSYEQYF 14 TRBJ2-7 TRBV27
CASSEQGVNSPLHF 14 TRBJ1-6 TRBV2
CASSVIPGLAANEQFF 16 TRBJ2-1 TRBV9
CASSQDMGRRDGGHEKLFF 19 TRBJ1-4 TRBV4-2
CASTDSGGYNEQFF 14 TRBJ2-1 TRBV7-2
CASSISGARSTEAFF 15 TRBJ1-1 TRBV19
CASSRYGAASATNEKLFF 18 TRBJ1-4 TRBV5-6
CASSPHRETEAFF 13 TRBJ1-1 TRBV7-9
CAISGQGREAEAFF 14 TRBJ1-1 TRBV10-3
CASNQAGGTDTQYF 14 TRBJ2-3 TRBV5-1
CASSLGGVETQYF 13 TRBJ2-5 TRBV5-6
CASSYSVWGNEQFF 14 TRBJ2-1 TRBV6-5
CASSTQARGLGYTF 14 TRBJ1-2 TRBV7-9
CASSAAGGYYGYTF 14 TRBJ1-2 TRBV2
CASSQERGTEAFF 13 TRBJ1-1 TRBV4-2
CASSYGMGAEAFF 13 TRBJ1-1 TRBV6-6
CASSINRVGSTEAFF 15 TRBJ1-1 TRBV19
CASSHVADTQYF 12 TRBJ2-3 TRBV4-1
CASSLSVQGEQFF 13 TRBJ2-1 TRBV5-1
CAWSVTKGNQPQHF 14 TRBJ1-5 TRBV30
CASSSFKGPADTQYF 15 TRBJ2-3 TRBV11-2
CASRPAYRVYEQYF 14 TRBJ2-7 TRBV5-1